These 23 T cell receptor beta chains came from one sample sequenced in a study of cytomegalovirus exposure and HLA in healthy donors (dated 2017 in TCRdb). The library was obtained by the immunoSEQ multiplex PCR assay. For the multiplex PCR, a mixture combining 60 forward primers for TCR Vbeta segments and 13 reverse primers for TCR Jbeta segments was used. TCRdb provides this immuneACCESS table in a form limited to in-frame rearrangements. Some clones are lacking; in checked studies, under half of them reflect an unresolved V gene, and why the rest are absent is not known. The sample table shows about 160,000 clones, and over 65% are seen once. In total, the top ten clones hold roughly 4.5% of the sample. What was sequenced was PBMCs. All receptors derive from a man aged 18 to 35 in good health and CMV-seropositive.

In the case of this clone: The identical CDR3 is also encoded by other nucleotide sequences in the sample. This sequence joins TRBV5-1 and TRBJ1-1, with 7 bases identical to TRBD1. Trimming at V came to 0 bases and at J to 2 bases, leaving 7 bases not matched to a gene. CDR3 length equals 16 residues. CDR1 SGHRS and CDR2 YFSETQ come from the germline V gene. CDR3 sequence reads: CASSLGTGATNTEAFF. DNA for the CDR3: TGCGCCAGCAGCTTGGGAACAGGGGCTACAAACACTGAAGCTTTCTTT.

This chain connects TRBV7-6 to TRBJ2-1, with D perhaps TRBD1 (5 bases). The CDR3 contains 17 residues. Germline assignment: CDR1 SGHVS and CDR2 FNYEAQ. Trimming left V 3 bases short and J 0 bases short, with 15 bases between. CDR3 nucleotide sequence: TGTGCCAGCAGCTTTTTCGAGACAGACAACTCCTACAATGAGCAGTTCTTC. Encoded protein: CASSFFETDNSYNEQFF.

V is TRBV20-1 and J is TRBJ1-2; maybe TRBD1 (6 bases). The CDR3 consists of 11 residues. The V end was cut by 4 bases, the J end by 4 bases, with 7 bases between. Germline CDR1 is DFQATT and CDR2 is SNEGSKA (reference sequence). As DNA, the CDR3 is TGCAGTGCTACACAGGGCTATGGCTACACCTTC. Translation gives CSATQGYGYTF.

The chain has TRBV10-3 and TRBJ2-1; D gene unclear. This CDR3 region has 14 residues. CDR1 is ENHRY, CDR2 SYGVKD, per germline. The V end was cut by 0 bases, the J end by 9 bases, with 12 bases between. The CDR3 reads CAISESHPEVEQFF. In nucleotides, the CDR3 is TGTGCCATCAGTGAGTCCCACCCCGAGGTTGAGCAGTTCTTC.

This chain joins TRBV28 and TRBJ2-6, with a possible D match to TRBD1 (5 bases). CDR3 length equals 16 residues. Germline CDR1 and CDR2: MDHEN and SYDVKM. Between the trimmed V and J ends, which lost 6 bases and 2 bases, there was a span of 14 bases. The CDR3 loop is CASRIARAPGANVLTF. The CDR3, as DNA: TGTGCCAGCAGGATAGCCAGGGCTCCTGGGGCCAACGTCCTGACTTTC. Looking up the rest from reference TRBV28 and TRBJ2-6 gives the full variable domain: DVKVTQSSRYLVKRTGEKVFLECVQDMDHENMFWYRQDPGLGLRLIYFSYDVKMKEKGDIPEGYSVSREKKERFSLILESASTNQTSMYLCASRIARAPGANVLTFGAGSRLTVL.

The chain couples TRBV4-1 to TRBJ2-5; 8 bases agree with TRBD1. Germline loops: CDR1 MGHRA, CDR2 YSYEKL. Trimming cost V 6 bases and J 0 bases; bases outside gene matches: 6. The CDR3 loop spans 15 amino acids. The CDR3 nucleotides read TGCGCCAGCAGTTCGGGACAGGTGAACCAAGAGACCCAGTACTTC. The encoded protein is CASSSGQVNQETQYF.

The V and J genes are TRBV7-9 and TRBJ1-4; D remains unclear. The CDR3 covers 13 residues. Trimming removed 4 bases at V and 8 bases at J, with 11 bases between. CDR1 and CDR2 from the germline V gene are SEHNR and FQNEAQ (reference sequence). The CDR3 bases are TGTGCCAGCAGCTCCCAGTCTTTAGAAAAACTGTTTTTT. It yields the protein CASSSQSLEKLFF.

The chain links TRBV30 to TRBJ1-5; TRBD1 might be the D (5 bases). Trimming took off 0 bases at V and 7 bases at J, with 10 bases between the two ends. Germline lookup yields CDR1 GTSNPN and CDR2 SVGIG (reference sequence). The CDR3 length is 13 residues. The CDR3 loop is CAWSVSRVQPQHF. In DNA, the CDR3 is TGTGCCTGGAGTGTGTCCAGGGTACAGCCCCAGCATTTT.

The chain carries TRBV6-1 and TRBJ2-7; D perhaps matches TRBD1 (5 bases). Germline V CDR1 and CDR2: MNHNS, SASEGT. CDR3 size: 15 residues. V lost 4 bases and J 6 bases, leaving 19 bases between the germline ends. The CDR3 loop is CASSVGRADRSEQYV. The CDR3 nucleotides read TGTGCCAGCAGTGTCGGCAGGGCGGATCGATCCGAGCAGTACGTC.

This clone has only a few counts. For the CDR3, the DNA is TGTGCCAGCAGCTTACGACTAGCGGGAGAGGATGAGCAGTTCTTC. Translation gives CASSLRLAGEDEQFF. The gene calls are TRBV5-4 and TRBJ2-1, with TRBD2 matching 12 bases. Per germline, CDR1 SGHNT and CDR2 YYREEE (reference sequence). This CDR3 spans 15 amino acids. V lost 2 bases and J lost 8; bases outside the gene matches: 5.

The chain is built from TRBV18 and TRBJ1-1, with D possibly TRBD1 on 5 matching bases. CDR3 length: 16 amino acids. Germline CDR1 KGHSH, CDR2 LQKENI. V was pared by 2 bases and J by 2 bases, with 15 bases between. CDR3 bases: TGTGCCAGCTCACCATCTTCTTTGGACACAAACACTGAAGCTTTCTTT. Translated: CASSPSSLDTNTEAFF.

The chain has TRBV2 and TRBJ2-5, with 12 bases matching TRBD2. The CDR3 runs 15 residues. Germline-derived CDR1 and CDR2 are SNHLY and FYNNEI. V shed 6 bases and J 5 bases; nucleotides not matched to a gene: 7. The CDR3 region has the DNA TGTGCCAGCAGGACACTAGCGGGGGGCCAGGAGACCCAGTACTTC. Its translation is CASRTLAGGQETQYF.

Written as DNA, the CDR3 is TGTGCCAGCACCCCCGGGGCTAGCGGGGGTTACAATGAGCAGTTCTTC. Translation: CASTPGASGGYNEQFF. V is TRBV11-2 and J is TRBJ2-1, with TRBD2 identical over 10 bases. V lost 7 bases to trimming and J lost 4 bases; unmatched junction nucleotides: 10. Germline V CDR1 and CDR2: SGHAT, FQNNGV. The CDR3 has 16 amino acids.

The rearrangement links TRBV6-1 to TRBJ1-3; no clear D. The CDR3 extends over 15 amino acids. CDR1 is MNHNS, CDR2 SASEGT, per germline. Trimming took off 6 bases at V and 0 bases at J, with 12 bases between the two ends. Here the CDR3 reads CASRKAGSSGNTIYF. The DNA for the CDR3 is TGTGCCAGCAGGAAGGCCGGGAGCTCTGGAAACACCATATATTTT.

The chain employs TRBV5-1 and TRBJ2-5; D is perhaps TRBD1 (6 bases). V lost 4 bases and J 5 bases, leaving 12 bases between the germline ends. There are 13 residues in the CDR3. Germline CDR1 and CDR2: SGHRS and YFSETQ. The DNA of the CDR3 is TGCGCCAGCAGCAGCAGGGGCGTCGAGACCCAGTACTTC. Translation: CASSSRGVETQYF.

This chain connects TRBV29-1 to TRBJ1-2, with 7 bases identical to TRBD1. The V and J ends lost 7 bases and 0 bases, in that order; junction bases with no gene match: 5. Germline V gives CDR1 SQVTM, CDR2 ANQGSEA. The CDR3 extends over 13 amino acids. CDR3 nucleotide sequence: TGCAGCGGATACAGGGGAACTAACTATGGCTACACCTTC. Amino acids: CSGYRGTNYGYTF.

V is TRBV6-5 and J is TRBJ1-6; D unclear. Trimming stripped 1 base from V and 10 bases from J, with 14 bases between. The germline CDR1 and CDR2 sequences are MNHEY and SVGAGI. The CDR3 has 15 residues. The CDR3: CASSYYRPASSPLHF. Written as DNA, the CDR3 is TGTGCCAGCAGTTACTACAGACCCGCGAGCTCACCCCTCCACTTT.

The chain links TRBV7-2 to TRBJ2-5, with 8 bases that match TRBD2. V was pared by 5 bases and J by 5 bases, with 10 bases of the junction left unmatched. The CDR3 sequence is 15 residues long. The germline V gene encodes CDR1 SGHTA and CDR2 FQGNSA. This CDR3 is CASSPPRGGTETQYF. CDR3 in DNA: TGTGCCAGCAGCCCCCCCCGGGGGGGTACGGAGACCCAGTACTTC.

The chain couples TRBV29-1 to TRBJ2-5; tentatively, D is TRBD2 (6 bases). CDR1 is SQVTM and CDR2 is ANQGSEA in the germline V gene. This CDR3 has 13 residues. V lost 7 bases and J 5 bases, leaving 17 bases between the germline ends. CDR3 sequence reads: CSASRRAIETQYF. The CDR3 DNA reads TGCAGCGCTTCGAGGAGGGCGATTGAGACCCAGTACTTC.

The rearrangement uses TRBV9 and TRBJ1-1; a weak D match, TRBD1 (6 bases). Germline V gives CDR1 SGDLS, CDR2 YYNGEE. The germline V and J ends were trimmed by 0 bases and 4 bases, with 16 bases remaining between them. The CDR3 has 16 amino acids. The CDR3 loop reads CASSVAVGQLGTEAFF. CDR3 bases: TGTGCCAGCAGCGTAGCAGTTGGACAGTTGGGCACTGAAGCTTTCTTT.

This clone has only a few counts. V is TRBV6-1 and J is TRBJ1-4, with D uncertain. CDR1 and CDR2 from the germline V gene are MNHNS and SASEGT. The CDR3 is 14 amino acids. V gave up 4 bases and J gave up 7 bases, with 13 bases separating them. The CDR3 DNA is TGTGCCAGCAGTGTTGCTAGAGTGGGTGAAAAACTGTTTTTT. Translation: CASSVARVGEKLFF.

The V and J genes are TRBV11-3 and TRBJ2-5; D perhaps matches TRBD1 (5 bases). The V end lost 5 bases, the J end lost 3 bases, and 10 bases lay between the germline ends. This CDR3 region has 13 residues. CDR1 and CDR2 from the germline V gene are SGHNT and YENEEA. This chain's CDR3 is CASSDRFEETQYF. The CDR3 nucleotides read TGTGCCAGCAGCGACAGATTTGAAGAGACCCAGTACTTC.

This clone was picked up a small number of times. V gene TRBV4-1 combines with J gene TRBJ2-2; no clear D. The CDR3 totals 15 residues. V was clipped by 1 base and J by 5 bases, with 11 bases between them. Germline values: CDR1 MGHRA, CDR2 YSYEKL. The CDR3 coding sequence is TGCGCCAGCAGCCAAGTCGGTCCTTTAACCGGGGAGCTGTTTTTT. The encoded protein is CASSQVGPLTGELFF.